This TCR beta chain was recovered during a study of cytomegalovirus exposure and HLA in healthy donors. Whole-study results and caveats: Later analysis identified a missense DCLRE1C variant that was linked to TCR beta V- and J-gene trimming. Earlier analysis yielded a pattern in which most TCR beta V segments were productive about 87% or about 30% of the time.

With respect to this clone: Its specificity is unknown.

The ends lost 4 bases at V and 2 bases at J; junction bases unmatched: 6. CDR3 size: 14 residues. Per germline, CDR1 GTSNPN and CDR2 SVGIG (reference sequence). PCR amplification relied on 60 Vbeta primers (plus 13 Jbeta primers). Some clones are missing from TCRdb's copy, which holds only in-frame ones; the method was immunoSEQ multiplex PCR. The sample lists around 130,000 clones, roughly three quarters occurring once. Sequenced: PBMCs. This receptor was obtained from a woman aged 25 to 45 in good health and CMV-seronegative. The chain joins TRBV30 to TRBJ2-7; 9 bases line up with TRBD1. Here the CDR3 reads CAWTYRGLTYEQYF. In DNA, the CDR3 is TGTGCCTGGACCTACAGGGGGCTAACCTACGAGCAGTACTTC.